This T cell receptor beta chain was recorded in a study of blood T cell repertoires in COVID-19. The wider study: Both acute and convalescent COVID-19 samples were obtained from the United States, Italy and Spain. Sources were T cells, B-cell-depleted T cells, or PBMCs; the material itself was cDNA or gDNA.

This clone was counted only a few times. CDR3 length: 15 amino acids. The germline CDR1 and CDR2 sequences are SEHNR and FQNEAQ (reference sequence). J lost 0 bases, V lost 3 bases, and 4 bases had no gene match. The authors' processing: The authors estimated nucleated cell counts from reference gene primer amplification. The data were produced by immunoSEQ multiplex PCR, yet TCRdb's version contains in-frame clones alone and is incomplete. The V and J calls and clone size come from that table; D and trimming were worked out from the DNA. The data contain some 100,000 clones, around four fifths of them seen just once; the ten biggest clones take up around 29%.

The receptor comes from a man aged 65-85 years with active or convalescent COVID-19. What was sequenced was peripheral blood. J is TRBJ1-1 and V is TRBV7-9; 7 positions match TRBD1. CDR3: CASSFSGQVNTEAFF. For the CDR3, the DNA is TGTGCCAGCAGCTTCTCCGGACAGGTGAACACTGAAGCTTTCTTT.